The 26 T cell receptor beta chains reported below all come from one sample, sequenced in a study of graft-versus-host responses after intestinal transplantation. Assay: immunoSEQ multiplex PCR; the TCRdb copy retains only in-frame clones and omits some. The top ten clones hold about 0.75% of a sample with 90,000 to 120,000 clones, approximately 90% of them seen once. Their antigen targets remain unknown. The sequences come from unstimulated CD4+ T cells sorted from spleen or lymph node cells, collected before transplant. The receptors shown here come from a human donor who was the organ donor for an intestinal transplant.

The rearrangement joins TRBV4-2 to TRBJ1-2, with 9 bases that match TRBD1. The ends lost 5 bases at V and 7 bases at J; junction bases unmatched: 8. Looked up from germline, CDR1 is LGHNA and CDR2 is YNFKEQ. The CDR3 spans 14 residues. This CDR3 is CASSTAGTGFGYTF. DNA for the CDR3: TGTGCCAGCAGCACGGCCGGGACAGGGTTTGGCTACACCTTC.

This clone was recorded once. The V and J genes are TRBV5-4 and TRBJ2-7; TRBD2 matches 15 bases. The J segment lost 9 bases and the V segment lost 6 bases, leaving 7 bases of the junction unmatched. This CDR3 has 14 residues. In germline, CDR1 is SGHNT, CDR2 YYREEE (reference sequence). The CDR3 coding sequence is TGTGCCAGCAACCCGGGGACTAGCGGGGGGAGGCAGTACTTC. It yields the protein CASNPGTSGGRQYF.

This chain links TRBV6-5 with TRBJ2-1, with D perhaps TRBD1 or TRBD2 (6 bases each). This CDR3 comprises 13 residues. Germline CDR1 reads MNHEY; CDR2 reads SVGAGI. Trimming cost V 5 bases and J 7 bases, with 12 bases left between them. For the CDR3, the DNA is TGTGCCAGCAGTAGAGGGGGGCGAAATGAGCAGTTCTTC. Protein: CASSRGGRNEQFF.

The J gene is TRBJ2-1, the V gene TRBV2; D unclear. The CDR3 contains 13 residues. V was shortened by 2 bases and J by 5 bases, with 7 bases between the two germline ends. CDR1 SNHLY and CDR2 FYNNEI come from the germline V gene. DNA of the CDR3: TGTGCCAGCAGTGAACTCAGGCACAATGAGCAGTTCTTC. Protein product: CASSELRHNEQFF.

The chain has TRBV7-3 and TRBJ2-3; D ambiguous. The CDR3 extends over 14 amino acids. Trimming left V 2 bases short and J 0 bases short, with 6 bases between. CDR1 and CDR2 from the germline V gene are SGHTA and FQGTGA. This CDR3 is CASSLGYSTDTQYF. The CDR3 region has the DNA TGTGCCAGCAGCTTAGGCTATAGCACAGATACGCAGTATTTT.

The chain links TRBV27 to TRBJ2-4; D remains ambiguous. Trimming removed 7 bases at V and 4 bases at J, with 8 bases between. The CDR3 has 12 amino acids. Germline CDR1 is MNHEY and CDR2 is SMNVEV (reference sequence). CDR3 in amino acids: CASNPQKNIQYF. Written as DNA, the CDR3 is TGTGCCAGCAACCCCCAAAAAAACATTCAGTACTTC.

V is TRBV11-3 and J is TRBJ1-1; D not resolved. Trimming removed 5 bases from V and 0 bases from J, with 13 bases in between. From germline, CDR1 is SGHNT and CDR2 YENEEA. The CDR3 runs to 15 residues. The CDR3 here is CASSPGGRMNTEAFF. CDR3 bases: TGTGCCAGCAGCCCAGGTGGCAGAATGAACACTGAAGCTTTCTTT.

This sequence joins TRBV28 and TRBJ2-1, with D possibly being TRBD2 (6 bases). V gave up 8 bases and J gave up 4 bases, with 12 bases separating them. Looked up from germline, CDR1 is MDHEN and CDR2 is SYDVKM. The CDR3 extends over 13 amino acids. The CDR3 loop reads CASSGAPYNEQFF. CDR3 DNA sequence: TGTGCCAGCTCGGGAGCTCCTTACAATGAGCAGTTCTTC.

This clone was observed once. This chain links TRBV11-2 with TRBJ1-4; no definite D call. The ends were cut back, 4 bases at V and 5 bases at J, with 17 bases in the middle. CDR1 is SGHAT, CDR2 FQNNGV, per germline. CDR3 length: 16 residues. In nucleotides, the CDR3 is TGTGCCAGCAGCTCCATAGTCTCAGACGGAAATGAAAAACTGTTTTTT. Translated, it gives CASSSIVSDGNEKLFF.

This clone was observed a single time. The chain carries TRBV23-1 and TRBJ2-5, with D possibly TRBD1 on 5 matching bases. TRBV23-1 is an ORF, with its function uncertain. Trimming stripped 2 bases from V and 0 bases from J, with 19 bases between. The CDR3 spans 18 residues. The CDR3 region is CASSQDADVQGYQETQYF. DNA of the CDR3: TGCGCCAGCAGTCAAGACGCGGACGTCCAGGGCTACCAAGAGACCCAGTACTTC.

The CDR3 here is CASGLAGGGSYEQYF. CDR3 nucleotide sequence: TGTGCTAGTGGTTTGGCCGGAGGGGGATCCTACGAGCAGTACTTC. This chain links TRBV12-5 with TRBJ2-7; D might be TRBD1 or TRBD2, each matching 6 bases. Germline CDR1 LGHNT, CDR2 FRNRAP. V was pared by 1 base and J by 1 base, with 11 bases between. The CDR3 contains 15 residues.

Concerning this clone itself: The same CDR3 also results from other DNA sequences found in this sample. The chain recombines TRBV7-9 with TRBJ1-2, with TRBD1 identical over 7 bases. Germline CDR1 SEHNR, CDR2 FQNEAQ (reference sequence). V lost 5 bases to trimming and J lost 6 bases; unmatched junction nucleotides: 3. The CDR3 consists of 12 residues. The CDR3 sequence: CASSTTGDGYTF. Written as DNA, the CDR3 is TGTGCCAGCAGCACAACAGGGGATGGCTACACCTTC.

The chain is built from TRBV5-4 and TRBJ2-3; unclear D gene. The germline V gene encodes CDR1 SGHNT and CDR2 YYREEE (reference sequence). This CDR3 contains 15 residues. The V and J ends lost 0 bases and 0 bases respectively, with 8 bases between them. Here the CDR3 DNA reads TGTGCCAGCAGCTTGGGCGGCGGAAGCACAGATACGCAGTATTTT. Translation: CASSLGGGSTDTQYF. Supplemented by reference TRBV5-4 and TRBJ2-3, the full variable domain reads ETGVTQSPTHLIKTRGQQVTLRCSSQSGHNTVSWYQQALGQGPQFIFQYYREEENGRGNFPPRFSGLQFPNYSSELNVNALELDDSALYLCASSLGGGSTDTQYFGPGTRLTVL.

J is TRBJ2-4 and V is TRBV5-5, with TRBD1 identical over 10 bases. CDR1 is SGHKS and CDR2 is YYEKEE in the germline V gene (reference sequence). This CDR3 has 16 residues. The V segment lost 1 base and the J segment 9 bases; nucleotides outside the gene matches: 10. CDR3 loop: CASSLSVGTGASIQYF. CDR3 bases: TGTGCCAGCAGCTTGTCGGTCGGGACAGGGGCTTCCATTCAGTACTTC.

The sample holds a few counts of this clone. This chain uses TRBV4-1 with TRBJ2-7; 13 bases are a match to TRBD2. After removal of 4 bases from V and 7 bases from J, the junction contained 7 bases not matched to a gene. This CDR3 spans 15 amino acids. CDR1 is MGHRA and CDR2 is YSYEKL in the germline V gene. In DNA form, the CDR3 reads TGCGCCAGCAGCCTTACTAGCGGGGGGGCTCGGGAGCAGTACTTC. Its translation is CASSLTSGGAREQYF.

J is TRBJ2-2 and V is TRBV5-6; a weak D match, TRBD1 (5 bases). Germline V gives CDR1 SGHDT, CDR2 YYEEEE. V was shortened by 1 base and J by 7 bases, with 17 bases between the two germline ends. The CDR3 loop spans 16 amino acids. CDR3 DNA sequence: TGTGCCAGCAGCTTGTTCCAGGGCAGTAAGGGCGGGGAGCTGTTTTTT. Residues: CASSLFQGSKGGELFF.

This clone was counted only a few times. The chain carries TRBV19 and TRBJ1-2; tentatively, D is TRBD1 (5 bases). This CDR3 has 13 residues. V lost 5 bases, J lost 4 bases, and 11 bases lay in between. Germline values: CDR1 LNHDA, CDR2 SQIVND (reference sequence). The CDR3 sequence: CASSVTETYGYTF. CDR3 DNA sequence: TGTGCCAGTAGTGTGACAGAAACCTATGGCTACACCTTC. The full variable domain, with the rest looked up from reference TRBV19 and TRBJ1-2, is DGGITQSPKYLFRKEGQNVTLSCEQNLNHDAMYWYRQDPGQGLRLIYYSQIVNDFQKGDIAEGYSVSREKKESFPLTVTSAQKNPTAFYLCASSVTETYGYTFGSGTRLTVV.

V and J are TRBV5-5 and TRBJ2-7; TRBD1 is a possible D gene (6 bases). This CDR3 is built from 16 residues. Germline V lookup: CDR1 SGHKS, CDR2 YYEKEE (reference sequence). Trimming removed 4 bases from V and 2 bases from J, with 19 bases in between. This CDR3 reads CASSPGRQVLAYEQYF. The CDR3 nucleotides are TGTGCCAGCAGCCCGGGAAGACAGGTTTTAGCCTACGAGCAGTACTTC.

This chain connects TRBV29-1 to TRBJ1-4; D ambiguous. V lost 4 bases to trimming and J lost 5 bases, with 11 bases between them. From germline, CDR1 is SQVTM and CDR2 ANQGSEA. The CDR3 runs to 13 residues. Written as DNA, the CDR3 is TGCAGCGTTGCTCGCGGTATCAATGAAAAACTGTTTTTT. It yields the protein CSVARGINEKLFF.

The chain combines TRBV5-6 with TRBJ1-6, with no clear D. Deletions cut 4 bases from V and 7 bases from J, with 15 bases between. The germline CDR1 and CDR2 sequences are SGHDT and YYEEEE. The CDR3 has 15 residues. The CDR3 bases are TGTGCCAGCAGCCAGGCCCGGCGGGGAAATTCACCCCTCCACTTT. It translates to CASSQARRGNSPLHF.

CDR3 nucleotide sequence: TGCAGCGTGCACGAACCTGTTTATGAGCAGTTCTTC. This gives the protein CSVHEPVYEQFF. This chain connects TRBV29-1 to TRBJ2-1; D call uncertain. Trimming removed 6 bases at V and 8 bases at J, with 14 bases between. The CDR3 runs 12 residues. The germline V gene has CDR1 SQVTM and CDR2 ANQGSEA.

This clone was counted once. The rearrangement links TRBV6-1 to TRBJ1-1; D not resolved. The CDR3 covers 12 residues. The V gene's germline CDR1 is MNHNS and CDR2 SASEGT. V lost 6 bases, J lost 4 bases, and 9 bases lay in between. Written as DNA, the CDR3 is TGTGCCAGCAGCTCGGCTACCACTGAAGCTTTCTTT. This encodes CASSSATTEAFF.

The rearrangement joins TRBV6-1 to TRBJ2-3; unclear D gene. Germline-derived CDR1 and CDR2 are MNHNS and SASEGT. The germline V and J ends were trimmed by 5 bases and 7 bases, with 10 bases remaining between them. The CDR3 sequence is 12 residues long. Here the CDR3 reads CASSSSPYTQYF. The DNA of the CDR3 is TGTGCCAGCAGTTCGTCCCCGTATACGCAGTATTTT.

This clone was found once. CDR3 DNA: TGTGCCAGCAGCTTACTCCAGGGGGCTAGTTACGAGCAGTACTTC. Protein: CASSLLQGASYEQYF. The chain couples TRBV7-2 to TRBJ2-7, with 8 nucleotides matching TRBD1. After removal of 2 bases from V and 4 bases from J, the junction contained 7 bases not matched to a gene. CDR3 length: 15 residues. Germline CDR1 and CDR2: SGHTA and FQGNSA.

The chain is built from TRBV13 and TRBJ2-7; tentative D call: TRBD2 (5 bases). The germline V and J ends were trimmed by 5 bases and 0 bases, with 17 bases remaining between them. This CDR3 contains 16 residues. Germline CDR1 is PRHDT and CDR2 is FYEKMQ (reference sequence). In DNA, the CDR3 is TGTGCCAGCAGCCCCCGCGAAGCGGAGGCCTCCTACGAGCAGTACTTC. It codes for CASSPREAEASYEQYF.

The genes are TRBV25-1 and TRBJ2-3; D unclear. Germline CDR1 and CDR2: MGHDK and SYGVNS. CDR3 size: 13 residues. Trimming took off 9 bases at V and 6 bases at J, with 16 bases between the two ends. In DNA, the CDR3 is TGTGCCAGTCGGACCGGGCCCCAGGATACGCAGTATTTT. It is translated as CASRTGPQDTQYF.